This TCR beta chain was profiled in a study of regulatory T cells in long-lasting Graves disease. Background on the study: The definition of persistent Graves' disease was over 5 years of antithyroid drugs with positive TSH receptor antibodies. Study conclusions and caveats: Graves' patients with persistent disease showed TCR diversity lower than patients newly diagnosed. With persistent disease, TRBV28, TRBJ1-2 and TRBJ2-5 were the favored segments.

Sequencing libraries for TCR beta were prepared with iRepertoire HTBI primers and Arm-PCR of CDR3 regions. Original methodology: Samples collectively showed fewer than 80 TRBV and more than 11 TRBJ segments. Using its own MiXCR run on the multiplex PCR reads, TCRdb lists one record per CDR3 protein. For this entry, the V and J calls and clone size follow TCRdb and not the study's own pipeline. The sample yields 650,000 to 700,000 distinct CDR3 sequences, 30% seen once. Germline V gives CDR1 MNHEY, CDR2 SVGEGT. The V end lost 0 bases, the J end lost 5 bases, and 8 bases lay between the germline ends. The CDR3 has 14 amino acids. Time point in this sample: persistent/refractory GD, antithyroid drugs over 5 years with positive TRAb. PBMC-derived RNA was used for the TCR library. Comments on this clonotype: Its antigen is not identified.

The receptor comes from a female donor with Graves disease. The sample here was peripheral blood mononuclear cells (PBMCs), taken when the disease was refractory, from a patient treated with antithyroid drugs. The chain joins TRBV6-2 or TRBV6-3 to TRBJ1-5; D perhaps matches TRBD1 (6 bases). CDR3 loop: CASSYSGGHQPQHF. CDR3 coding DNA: TGTGCCAGCAGTTACTCGGGGGGGCATCAGCCCCAGCATTTT.